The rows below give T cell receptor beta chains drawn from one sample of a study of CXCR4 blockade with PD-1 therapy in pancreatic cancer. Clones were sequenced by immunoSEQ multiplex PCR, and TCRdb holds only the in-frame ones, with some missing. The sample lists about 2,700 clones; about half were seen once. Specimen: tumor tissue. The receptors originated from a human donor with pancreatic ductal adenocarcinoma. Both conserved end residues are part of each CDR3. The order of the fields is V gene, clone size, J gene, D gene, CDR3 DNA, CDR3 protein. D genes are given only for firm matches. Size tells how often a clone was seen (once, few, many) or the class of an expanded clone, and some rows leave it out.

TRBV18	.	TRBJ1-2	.	TGTGCCAGCTCACCAACTAGAAACTATGGCTACACCTTC	CASSPTRNYGYTF
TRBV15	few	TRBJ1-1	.	TGTGCCACCAGCAGCCAGGACTCCTCGAACACTGAAGCTTTCTTT	CATSSQDSSNTEAFF
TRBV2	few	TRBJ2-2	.	TGTGCCAGCAGGGGAGACACCGACTACACCGGGGAGCTGTTTTTT	CASRGDTDYTGELFF
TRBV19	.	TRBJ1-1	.	TGTGCCAGTAGAAGGGGGAGGGTCCCACAGACTTTCTTT	CASRRGRVPQTFF
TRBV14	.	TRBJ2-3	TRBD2	TGTGCCAGCAGCCTAACTAGCGGAGCAGATACGCAGTATTTT	CASSLTSGADTQYF
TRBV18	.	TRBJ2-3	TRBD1	TGTGCCAGCCGAGCGGGACAGGGGACAGATACGCAGTATTTT	CASRAGQGTDTQYF
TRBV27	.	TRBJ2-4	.	TGTGCCAGCAGCCCTCAGGGGAGGGCGAACATTCAGTACTTC	CASSPQGRANIQYF
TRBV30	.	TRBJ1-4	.	TGTGCCTGGAGTGTAGGGGGGGTGAACGAAAAACTGTTTTTT	CAWSVGGVNEKLFF
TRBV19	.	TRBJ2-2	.	TGTGCCAGTAGTCTGCCTGCGAACACCGGGGAGCTGTTTTTT	CASSLPANTGELFF
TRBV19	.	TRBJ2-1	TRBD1	TGTGCCAGTAGTATTCTTGGGACAGGGAATGAGCAGTTCTTC	CASSILGTGNEQFF
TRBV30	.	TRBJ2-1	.	TGTGCCTGGAGCCGGCTAAACAATGAGCAGTTCTTC	CAWSRLNNEQFF
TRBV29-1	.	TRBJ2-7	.	TGCAGCGTTGAGGGTGGCAAACCCTACGAGCAGTACTTC	CSVEGGKPYEQYF
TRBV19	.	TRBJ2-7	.	TGTGCCAGTAGTTCCTTATGGGACGCGACCTACGAGCAGTACTTC	CASSSLWDATYEQYF
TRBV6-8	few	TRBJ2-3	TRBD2	TGTGCCAGCAGAGACGGACTAGCGGTGTACCATAACACAGATACGCAGTATTTT	CASRDGLAVYHNTDTQYF
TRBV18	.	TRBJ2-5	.	TGTGCCAGCTCACCGGGGCAAGAGACCCAGTACTTC	CASSPGQETQYF
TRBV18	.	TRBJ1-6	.	TGTGCCAGCTCCCCCGACGGCGGGGGGTCACCCCTCCACTTT	CASSPDGGGSPLHF
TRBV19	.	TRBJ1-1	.	TGTGCCAGTAGTATAAAGGGGGACACTGAAGCTTTCTTT	CASSIKGDTEAFF
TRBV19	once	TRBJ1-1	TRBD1	TGTGCCAGTAGCGAGGGGACAGGGGTGAACACTGAAGCTTTCTTT	CASSEGTGVNTEAFF
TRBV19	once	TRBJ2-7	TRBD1	TGTGCCAGTAGTAGACAGGGGCCGAACGAGCAGTACTTC	CASSRQGPNEQYF
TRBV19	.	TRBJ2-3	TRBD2	TGTGCCAGTAGTTCCATAGCGGGGGGCCCAGATACGCAGTATTTT	CASSSIAGGPDTQYF
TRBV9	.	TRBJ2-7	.	TGTGCCAGCAGCGTAGGGACAGCCTACGAGCAGTACTTC	CASSVGTAYEQYF
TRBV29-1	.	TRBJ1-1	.	TGCAGCGTGGGAGGGCGGATGAACACTGAAGCTTTCTTT	CSVGGRMNTEAFF
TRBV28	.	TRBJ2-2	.	TGTGCCAGCAGCTGGGGTGCCGGGGAGCTGTTTTTT	CASSWGAGELFF
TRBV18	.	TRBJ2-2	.	TGTGCCAGCTCCCCAGCAGGGCGGCGCACCGGGGAGCTGTTTTTT	CASSPAGRRTGELFF
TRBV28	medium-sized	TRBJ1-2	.	TGTGCCAGCAGTCCCGAAAGGATGCCTGGCTACACCTTC	CASSPERMPGYTF
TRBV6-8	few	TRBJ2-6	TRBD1	TGTGCCAGCAGTCCCCAGGGGGCCGACGTCCTGACTTTC	CASSPQGADVLTF
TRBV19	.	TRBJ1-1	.	TGTGCCAGTAGGGGAGGTATGAGAACTCCCGAAGCTTTCTTT	CASRGGMRTPEAFF
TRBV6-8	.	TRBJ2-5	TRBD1	TGTGCCATCAGTGGACAGGTACAAGAGATCCAGTACTTC	CAISGQVQEIQYF
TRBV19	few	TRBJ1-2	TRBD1	TGTGCCAGTAGTATCGGGACAGGGGTTCCTAACTATGGCTACACCTTC	CASSIGTGVPNYGYTF
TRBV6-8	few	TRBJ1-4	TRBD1	TGTGCCAGCAGTCCCCGGGACAGGGGGAACGCTAATGAAAAACTGTTTTTT	CASSPRDRGNANEKLFF
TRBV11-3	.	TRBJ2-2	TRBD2	TGTGCCAGCAGCCCATCCCTAGCGGCCGGGGAGCTGTTTTTT	CASSPSLAAGELFF